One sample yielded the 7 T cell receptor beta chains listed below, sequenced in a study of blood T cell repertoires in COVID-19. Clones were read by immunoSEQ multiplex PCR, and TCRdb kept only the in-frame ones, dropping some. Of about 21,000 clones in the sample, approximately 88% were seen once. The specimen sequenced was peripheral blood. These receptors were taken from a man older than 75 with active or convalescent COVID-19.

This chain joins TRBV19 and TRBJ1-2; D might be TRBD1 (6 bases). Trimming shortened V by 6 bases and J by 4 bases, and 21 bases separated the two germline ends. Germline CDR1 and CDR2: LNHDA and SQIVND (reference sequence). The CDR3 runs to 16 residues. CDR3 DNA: TGTGCCAGTAGATACGGTGGGGGGGCTGATGGCTATGGCTACACCTTC. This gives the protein CASRYGGGADGYGYTF. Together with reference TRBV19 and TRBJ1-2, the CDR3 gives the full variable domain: DGGITQSPKYLFRKEGQNVTLSCEQNLNHDAMYWYRQDPGQGLRLIYYSQIVNDFQKGDIAEGYSVSREKKESFPLTVTSAQKNPTAFYLCASRYGGGADGYGYTFGSGTRLTVV.

CDR3 DNA sequence: TGTGCCAGCAGAGATCTCGGTTCTGGGGCCAACGTCCTGACTTTC. Translation: CASRDLGSGANVLTF. This chain joins TRBV28 and TRBJ2-6, with D hard to call. Germline V gives CDR1 MDHEN, CDR2 SYDVKM. Trimming removed 6 bases at V and 1 base at J, with 10 bases between. CDR3 length: 15 amino acids.

The CDR3 region is CASSQYLETGFYEQYF. The CDR3 nucleotides are TGTGCCAGCAGCCAATATCTGGAAACAGGGTTTTACGAGCAGTACTTC. The J gene is TRBJ2-7, the V gene TRBV16; D may be TRBD1 (6 bases). CDR3 length equals 16 residues. V lost 1 base to trimming and J lost 4 bases, with 17 bases between them. The V gene's germline CDR1 is KGHSY and CDR2 FQNENV.

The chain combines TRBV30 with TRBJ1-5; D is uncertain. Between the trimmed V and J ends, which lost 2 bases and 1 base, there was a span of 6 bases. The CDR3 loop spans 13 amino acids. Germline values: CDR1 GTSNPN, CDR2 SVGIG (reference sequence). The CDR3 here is CAWSPESNQPQHF. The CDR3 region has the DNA TGTGCCTGGAGTCCGGAGAGCAATCAGCCCCAGCATTTT.

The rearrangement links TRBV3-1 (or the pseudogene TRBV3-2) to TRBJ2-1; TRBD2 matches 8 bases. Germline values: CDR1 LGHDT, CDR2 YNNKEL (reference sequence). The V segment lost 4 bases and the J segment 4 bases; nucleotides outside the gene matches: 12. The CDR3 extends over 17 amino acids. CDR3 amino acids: CASSLRILAEPYNEQFF. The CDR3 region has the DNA TGTGCCAGCAGCCTGAGGATACTAGCGGAACCTTACAATGAGCAGTTCTTC.

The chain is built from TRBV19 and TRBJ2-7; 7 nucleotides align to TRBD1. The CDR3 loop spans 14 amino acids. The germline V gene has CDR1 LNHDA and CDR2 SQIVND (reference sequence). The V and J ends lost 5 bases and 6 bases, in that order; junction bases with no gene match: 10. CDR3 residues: CASSFRDRVREQYF. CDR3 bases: TGTGCCAGTAGTTTCCGAGACAGGGTGCGCGAGCAGTACTTC. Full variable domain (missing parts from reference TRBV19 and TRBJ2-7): DGGITQSPKYLFRKEGQNVTLSCEQNLNHDAMYWYRQDPGQGLRLIYYSQIVNDFQKGDIAEGYSVSREKKESFPLTVTSAQKNPTAFYLCASSFRDRVREQYFGPGTRLTVT.

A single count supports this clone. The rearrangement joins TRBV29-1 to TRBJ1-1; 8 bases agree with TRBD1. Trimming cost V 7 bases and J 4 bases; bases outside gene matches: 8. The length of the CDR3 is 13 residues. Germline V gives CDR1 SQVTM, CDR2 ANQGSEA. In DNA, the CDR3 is TGCAGCGGACAGGGGTCGGGTGGCACTGAAGCTTTCTTT. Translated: CSGQGSGGTEAFF.